These T cell receptor beta chains were read from a single sample in a study of T cell repertoires in cytomegalovirus infection. These receptors have no known antigen. MiXCR, applied by TCRdb to the reads, yields one record per CDR3 protein. The data contain approximately 1,000,000 distinct CDR3 sequences, approximately 31% of them singletons. The sequences come from cultured CD8+ T cells from PBMCs, collected from culture after CMV antigen stimulation. Source of these receptors: a human donor in good health (CMV status not recorded). Some clones in this sample may be carry-over from other donors' samples. The CDR3 runs from the conserved cysteine through the conserved F or W. The order of the fields is J gene, V gene, D gene, CDR3 protein. The D gene is left open where the match is weak.

TRBJ2-6,TRBV11-2,NA,CASRPAPSGGANVLTF
TRBJ1-1,TRBV19,NA,CASSITPTTEAFF
TRBJ2-2,TRBV2,NA,CASRNRETGELFF
TRBJ2-1,TRBV19,NA,CASSTLTFYNEQFF
TRBJ2-1,TRBV27,TRBD1,CASSKPGQINEQFF
TRBJ2-4,TRBV7-2,NA,CASSALRDIQYF
TRBJ2-2,TRBV7-6,NA,CASSSPGANTGELFF
TRBJ1-1,TRBV5-1,NA,CASSLDSFMNTEAFF
TRBJ2-4,TRBV7-4,NA,CASSLESAILGIQYF
TRBJ2-1,TRBV3-1,NA,CASSRPGEQDNEQFF
TRBJ1-1,TRBV9,TRBD1,CASSVNRGKTEAFF
TRBJ2-2,TRBV5-8,TRBD1,CASSGGTGSAGELFF
TRBJ2-3,TRBV4-1,NA,CASSQVLALSTDTQYF
TRBJ1-1,TRBV7-3,NA,CASSPMGGGAEAFF
TRBJ1-1,TRBV19,NA,CASNPRQRSNTEAFF
TRBJ2-2,TRBV7-6,TRBD2,CASSSSGAGELFF
TRBJ2-3,TRBV5-4,TRBD2,CASSPSGTSADTQYF
TRBJ2-3,TRBV7-2,TRBD2,CASSLGTSGTYSTDTQYF
TRBJ2-1,TRBV15,NA,CATSTQSGTQFYNEQFF
TRBJ2-1,TRBV7-2,TRBD1,CASSLGQGAYDEQFF
TRBJ1-2,TRBV12-3/TRBV12-4,NA,CASSLDPRVDYGYTF
TRBJ1-6,TRBV7-9,TRBD1,CASSLVWTGNSPLHF
TRBJ1-6,TRBV20-1,TRBD1,CSEDRGVVSPLHF
TRBJ2-7,TRBV7-6,TRBD1,CASSPRQGLGQYF
TRBJ2-7,TRBV6-5,NA,CASSYSKESGREQYF
TRBJ1-2,TRBV29-1,TRBD1,CSVFPGTGGNGYTF
TRBJ2-1,TRBV9,TRBD1,CASTKQGASYNEQFF
TRBJ1-1,TRBV19,TRBD1,CASSIAGTGHTEAFF
TRBJ2-7,TRBV19,TRBD2,CASSISGGIYEQYF
TRBJ1-5,TRBV15,TRBD1,CATSRRTGSNQPQHF
TRBJ2-7,TRBV3-1,TRBD1,CASNLAGTGEYEQYF
TRBJ2-3,TRBV7-9,NA,CASSPAGGGATDTQYF
TRBJ1-1,TRBV24-1,NA,CATSDPNTEAFF
TRBJ1-5,TRBV12-3/TRBV12-4,NA,CASSPEAGDWQPQHF
TRBJ2-6,TRBV9,NA,CASSVAHSGANVLTF
TRBJ1-2,TRBV6-6,NA,CASSEIQGRYGYTF
TRBJ1-1,TRBV5-5,NA,CASSPTETLMNTEAFF
TRBJ2-1,TRBV11-1,TRBD1,CASSSRRQGIYNEQFF
TRBJ1-5,TRBV4-2,NA,CASSQVTGSNQPQHF
TRBJ1-1,TRBV6-2/TRBV6-3,NA,CASSPSRGGVDTEAFF
TRBJ2-7,TRBV6-1,TRBD1,CASSEETGIEQYF
TRBJ2-7,TRBV20-1,NA,CSAVGRQTYEQYF
TRBJ1-1,TRBV7-4,TRBD1,CASSLTGGASNTEAFF
TRBJ1-5,TRBV6-2/TRBV6-3,NA,CASFGQHSNQPQHF
TRBJ2-1,TRBV7-9,NA,CASSLGGGMNEQFF
TRBJ1-1,TRBV6-1,TRBD1,CASRAGQANTEAFF
TRBJ1-2,TRBV7-9,NA,CASSFGDSRLPNYGYTF
TRBJ2-5,TRBV7-6,TRBD1,CAGSPLDRGREETQYF
TRBJ2-1,TRBV6-6,NA,CASSYGGTNEQFF
TRBJ2-1,TRBV19,TRBD1,CASSIGQEASNEQFF
TRBJ2-5,TRBV27,TRBD2,CASSETSGAWETQYF
TRBJ2-6,TRBV7-2,NA,CASSLVFSSGANVLTF
TRBJ2-3,TRBV14,NA,CASSQDPSGTDTQYF
TRBJ1-2,TRBV12-3/TRBV12-4,TRBD1,CAMSQGTGEYYGYTF